What follows is one T cell receptor (beta chain) and its context. Its cognate antigen is unknown. Lysates of CMV-infected fibroblasts at around 9.1 ug/mL stimulated these cells. Sorted nonresponding memory CD4+ T cells were CD40L-negative, CD69-negative, CD45RO-high. Adults with HIV-1 started suppressive ART while chronically infected. For at least 4 years, plasma HIV-1 RNA was undetectable (<50 copies/mL). The CDR3 extends over 13 amino acids. Germline CDR1 reads MNHEY; CDR2 reads SVGAGI. V lost 8 bases, J lost 4 bases, and 11 bases lay in between. The immunoSEQ assay was version 4, run in survey mode. TCRdb's copy holds only in-frame clones and misses some; the assay was immunoSEQ multiplex PCR. Here the sample spans 25,000 to 30,000 clones, approximately 80% being singletons. This sample stems from a study of persistence of HIV-infected CD4 T cells. Study as a whole: The sample holds CD4+ T cells responsive to CMV or HIV-1 Gag. Up to about 180 mL blood was drawn at multiple time points; a couple of donors had single-time leukapheresis.

The chain employs TRBV6-5 and TRBJ2-2, with a possible D match to TRBD2 (5 bases). Sequenced here: CD4+ T cells sorted from PBMCs after roughly 20-hour stimulation, sampled from a patient who received antiretroviral therapy. The origin of this receptor is an adult woman with HIV who was CMV-seropositive. The DNA for the CDR3 is TGTGCCAGCGGAGTACGGGGCACCGGGGAGCTGTTTTTT. It specifies CASGVRGTGELFF.